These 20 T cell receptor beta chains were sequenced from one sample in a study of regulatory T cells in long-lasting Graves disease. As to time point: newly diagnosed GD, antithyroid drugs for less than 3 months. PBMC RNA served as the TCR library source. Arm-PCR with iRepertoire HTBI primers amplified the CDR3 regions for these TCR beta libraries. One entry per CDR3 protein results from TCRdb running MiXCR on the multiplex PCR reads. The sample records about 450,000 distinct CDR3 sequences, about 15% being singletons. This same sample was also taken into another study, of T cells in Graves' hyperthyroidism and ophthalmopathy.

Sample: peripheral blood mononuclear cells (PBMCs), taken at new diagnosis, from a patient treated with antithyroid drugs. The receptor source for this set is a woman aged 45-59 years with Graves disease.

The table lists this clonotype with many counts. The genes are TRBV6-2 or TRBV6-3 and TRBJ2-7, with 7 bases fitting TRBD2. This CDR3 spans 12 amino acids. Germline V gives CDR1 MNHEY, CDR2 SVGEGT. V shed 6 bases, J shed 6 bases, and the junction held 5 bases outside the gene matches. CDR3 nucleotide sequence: TGTGCCAGCAGCAAGACTAGCTCCGAGCAGTACTTC. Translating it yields CASSKTSSEQYF.

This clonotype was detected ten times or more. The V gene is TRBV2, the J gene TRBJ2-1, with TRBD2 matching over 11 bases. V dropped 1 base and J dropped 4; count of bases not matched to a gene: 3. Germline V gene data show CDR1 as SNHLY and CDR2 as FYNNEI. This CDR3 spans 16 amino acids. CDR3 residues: CASSEGGLAVYNEQFF. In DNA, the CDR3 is TGTGCCAGCAGTGAAGGGGGACTAGCGGTTTACAATGAGCAGTTCTTC.

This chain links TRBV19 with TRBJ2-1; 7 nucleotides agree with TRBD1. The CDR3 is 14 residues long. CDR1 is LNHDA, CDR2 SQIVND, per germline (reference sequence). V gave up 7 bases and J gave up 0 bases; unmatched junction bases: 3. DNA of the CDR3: TGTGCCAGTACACAGGGGCCCTCCTACAATGAGCAGTTCTTC. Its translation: CASTQGPSYNEQFF.

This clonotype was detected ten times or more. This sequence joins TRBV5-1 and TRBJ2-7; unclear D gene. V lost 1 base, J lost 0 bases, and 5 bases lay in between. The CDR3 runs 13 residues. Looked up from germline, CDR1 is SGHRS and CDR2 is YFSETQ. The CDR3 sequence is CASSLSHSYEQYF. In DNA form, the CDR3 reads TGCGCCAGCAGCTTGTCCCACTCCTACGAGCAGTACTTC.

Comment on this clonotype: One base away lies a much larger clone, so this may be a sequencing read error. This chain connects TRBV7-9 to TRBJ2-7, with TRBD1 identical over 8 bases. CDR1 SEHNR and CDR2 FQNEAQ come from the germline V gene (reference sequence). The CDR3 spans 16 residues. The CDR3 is CASSLVAGQGSYEKYF. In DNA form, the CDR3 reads TGTGCCAGCAGCTTAGTTGCCGGACAGGGCTCCTACGAGAAGTACTTC.

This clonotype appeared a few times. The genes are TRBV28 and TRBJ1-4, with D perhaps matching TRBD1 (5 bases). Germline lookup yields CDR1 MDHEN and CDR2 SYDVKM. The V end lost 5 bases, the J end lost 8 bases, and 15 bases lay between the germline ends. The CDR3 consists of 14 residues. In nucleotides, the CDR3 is TGTGCCAGCAGTACCGGGACGGCAGGAGAAAAACTGTTTTTT. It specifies CASSTGTAGEKLFF. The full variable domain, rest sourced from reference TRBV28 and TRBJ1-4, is DVKVTQSSRYLVKRTGEKVFLECVQDMDHENMFWYRQDPGLGLRLIYFSYDVKMKEKGDIPEGYSVSREKKERFSLILESASTNQTSMYLCASSTGTAGEKLFFGSGTQLSVL.

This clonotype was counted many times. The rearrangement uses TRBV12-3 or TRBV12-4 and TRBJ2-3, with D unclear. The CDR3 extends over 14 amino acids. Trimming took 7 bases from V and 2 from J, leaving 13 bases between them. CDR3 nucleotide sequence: TGTGCCAGCACCTATCCTTCCTCCACAGATACGCAGTATTTT. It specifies CASTYPSSTDTQYF.

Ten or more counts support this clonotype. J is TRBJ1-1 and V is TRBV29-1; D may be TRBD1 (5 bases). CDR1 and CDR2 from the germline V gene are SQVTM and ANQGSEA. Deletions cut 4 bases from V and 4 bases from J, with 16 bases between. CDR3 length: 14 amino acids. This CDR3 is CSVGPGGKGTEAFF. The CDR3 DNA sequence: TGCAGCGTTGGCCCCGGGGGGAAGGGCACTGAAGCTTTCTTT.

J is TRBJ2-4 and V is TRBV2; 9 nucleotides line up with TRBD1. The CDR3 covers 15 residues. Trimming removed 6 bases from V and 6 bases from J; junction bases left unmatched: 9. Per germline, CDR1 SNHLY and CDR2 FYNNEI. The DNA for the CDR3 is TGTGCCAGCAGACAAAACAGGGGGCGGGGAAACATTCAGTACTTC. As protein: CASRQNRGRGNIQYF.

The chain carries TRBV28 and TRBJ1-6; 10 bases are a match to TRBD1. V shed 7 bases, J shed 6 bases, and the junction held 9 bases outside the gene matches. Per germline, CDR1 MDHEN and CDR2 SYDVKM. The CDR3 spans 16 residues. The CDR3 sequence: CASTPDRGLFNSPLHF. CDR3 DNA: TGTGCCAGCACCCCAGACAGGGGGCTCTTTAATTCACCCCTCCACTTT.

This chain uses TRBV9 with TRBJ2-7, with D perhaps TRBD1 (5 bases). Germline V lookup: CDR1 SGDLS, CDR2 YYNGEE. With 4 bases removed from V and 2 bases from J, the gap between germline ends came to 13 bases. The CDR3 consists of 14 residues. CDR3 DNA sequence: TGTGCCAGCAGCCGGACACTGACGACCTACGAGCAGTACTTC. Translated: CASSRTLTTYEQYF.

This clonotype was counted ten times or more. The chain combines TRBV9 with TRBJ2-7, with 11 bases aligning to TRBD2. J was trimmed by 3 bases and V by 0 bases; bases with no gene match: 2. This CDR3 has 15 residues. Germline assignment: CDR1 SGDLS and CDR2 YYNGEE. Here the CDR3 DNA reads TGTGCCAGCAGCGTAGGCGGGACTAGCGGCTACGAGCAGTACTTC. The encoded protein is CASSVGGTSGYEQYF.

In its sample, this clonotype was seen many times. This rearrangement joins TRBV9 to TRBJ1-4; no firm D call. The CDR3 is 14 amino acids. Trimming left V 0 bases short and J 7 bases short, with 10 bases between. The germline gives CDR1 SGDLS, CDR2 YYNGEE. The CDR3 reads CASSVGGLSEKLFF. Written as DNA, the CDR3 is TGTGCCAGCAGCGTAGGAGGGTTAAGTGAAAAACTGTTTTTT.

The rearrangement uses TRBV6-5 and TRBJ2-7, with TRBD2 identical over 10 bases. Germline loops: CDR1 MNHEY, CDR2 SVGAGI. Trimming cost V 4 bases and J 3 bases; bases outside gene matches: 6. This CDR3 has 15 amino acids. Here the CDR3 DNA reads TGTGCCAGCAGTTCCCCGACTAGCGGGCACTACGAGCAGTACTTC. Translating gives CASSSPTSGHYEQYF.

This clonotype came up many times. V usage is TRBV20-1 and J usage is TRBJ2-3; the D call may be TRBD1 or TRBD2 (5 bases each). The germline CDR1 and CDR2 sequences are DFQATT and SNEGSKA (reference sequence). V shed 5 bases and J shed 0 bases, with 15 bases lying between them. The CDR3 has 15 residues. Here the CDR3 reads CSAATGARSTDTQYF. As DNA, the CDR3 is TGCAGTGCTGCGACCGGGGCCAGGAGCACAGATACGCAGTATTTT.

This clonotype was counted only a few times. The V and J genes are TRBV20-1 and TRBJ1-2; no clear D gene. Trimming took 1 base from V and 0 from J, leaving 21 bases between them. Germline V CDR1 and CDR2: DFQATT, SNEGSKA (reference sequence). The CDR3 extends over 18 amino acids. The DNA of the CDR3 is TGCAGTGCTAGAGGGGTGGTTTCCGACCTCTCTTCTAACTATGGCTACACCTTC. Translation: CSARGVVSDLSSNYGYTF.

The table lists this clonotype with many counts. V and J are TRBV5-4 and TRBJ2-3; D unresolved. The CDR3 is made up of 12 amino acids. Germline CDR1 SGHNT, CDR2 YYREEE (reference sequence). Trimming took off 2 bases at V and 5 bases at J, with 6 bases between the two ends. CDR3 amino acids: CASSFGGDTQYF. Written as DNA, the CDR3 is TGTGCCAGCAGCTTTGGCGGAGATACGCAGTATTTT.

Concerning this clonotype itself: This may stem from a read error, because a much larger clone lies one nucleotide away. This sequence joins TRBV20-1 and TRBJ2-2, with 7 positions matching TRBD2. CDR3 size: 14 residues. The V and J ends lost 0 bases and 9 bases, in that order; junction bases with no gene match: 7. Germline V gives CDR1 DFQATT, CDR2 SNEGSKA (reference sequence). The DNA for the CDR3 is TGCAGTGCTAGAGATAGCGGGCGTCCCTGGGAGCTGTTTTTT. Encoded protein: CSARDSGRPWELFF.

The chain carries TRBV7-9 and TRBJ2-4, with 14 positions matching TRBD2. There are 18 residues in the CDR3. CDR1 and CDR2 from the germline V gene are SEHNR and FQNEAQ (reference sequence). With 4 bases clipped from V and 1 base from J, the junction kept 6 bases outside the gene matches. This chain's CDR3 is CASSSGTSGGRAKNIQYF. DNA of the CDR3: TGTGCCAGCAGCTCCGGGACTAGCGGGGGAAGGGCCAAAAACATTCAGTACTTC.

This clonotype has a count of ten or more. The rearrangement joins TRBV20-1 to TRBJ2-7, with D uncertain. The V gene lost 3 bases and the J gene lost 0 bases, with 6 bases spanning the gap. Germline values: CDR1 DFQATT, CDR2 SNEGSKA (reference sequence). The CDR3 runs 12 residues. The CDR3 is CSASRPSYEQYF. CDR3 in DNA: TGCAGTGCTAGCCGCCCCTCCTACGAGCAGTACTTC.